The present T cell receptor (beta chain) was sequenced within a study of blood T cells in healthy people across ages. Findings and limits, study-wide: With unsorted PBMCs, a conclusive comparison of naive versus antigen-experienced cells was not possible. Older age went with lower TCR beta diversity per million T cells, in a roughly linear way.

Germline V gene lookup returns CDR1 SGHVS and CDR2 FQNEAQ. The CDR3 is made up of 16 amino acids. There are a few counts of this clonotype. Its antigen is unknown. PCR was performed a second time for roughly 7 to 12 cycles using a sample-barcoded 5' primer and a J-beta primer mix. Tagging of each cDNA molecule was performed by a template-switch adaptor with 12 random nucleotides. TCRdb fed the 5' RACE reads into MiXCR, producing one record per CDR3 protein. The sample carries fewer than 800,000 distinct CDR3 sequences, approximately 21% recorded once. Input material: blood. V and J are TRBV7-8 and TRBJ2-5; D may be TRBD1 (7 bases). The J call may be faulty, since TRBJ2-1 better matches the DNA end. The sequence was obtained from a man aged 65 to 79 in good health. The CDR3 reads CASSLRRTGLYNEQFF. The CDR3 DNA is TGTGCCAGCAGCCTCCGTAGGACAGGACTATACAATGAGCAGTTCTTC.